This T cell receptor (beta chain) was obtained from a study of blood T cells in healthy people across ages. Study context: Template switching retrieved approximately one barcoded beta molecule for each two T cells.

The CDR3 contains 15 residues. V gave up 2 bases and J gave up 4 bases, with 12 bases separating them. Germline V gene lookup returns CDR1 MDHEN and CDR2 SYDVKM. For the second PCR, which ran for about 6 to 11 cycles, a sample-barcoded 5' primer and a J-beta primer mix were used. TCRdb recomputed calls from the 5' RACE reads with MiXCR, one row per CDR3 protein. The sample has more than 1,400,000 distinct CDR3 sequences, around two fifths seen once. This clonotype has just a few counts. The antigen is unknown. The study, taken as a whole, reports: Possibly confounding the expanded clonotype changes was the fact that donor CMV status was unknown.

The specimen sequenced was blood. The chain links TRBV28 to TRBJ2-1, with D perhaps TRBD1 or TRBD2 (5 bases each). This TCR was sampled from a woman under 30 in good health. This CDR3 reads CASSLRGRIYNEQFF. In DNA form, the CDR3 reads TGTGCCAGCAGTTTACGGGGACGGATATACAATGAGCAGTTCTTC.